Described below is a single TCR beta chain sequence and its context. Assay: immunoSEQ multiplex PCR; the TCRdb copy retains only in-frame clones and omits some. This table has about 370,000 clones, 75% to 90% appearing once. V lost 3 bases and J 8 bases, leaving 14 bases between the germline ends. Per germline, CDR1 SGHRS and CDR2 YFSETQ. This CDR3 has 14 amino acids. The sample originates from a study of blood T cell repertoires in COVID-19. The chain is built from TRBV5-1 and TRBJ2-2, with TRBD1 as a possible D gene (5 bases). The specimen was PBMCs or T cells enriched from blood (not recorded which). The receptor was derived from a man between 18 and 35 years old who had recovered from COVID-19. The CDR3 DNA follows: TGCGCCAGCAGCTCCTACAACCGACAGGGGGAGCTGTTTTTT. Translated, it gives CASSSYNRQGELFF.